A selection of T cell receptor beta chains follows, all from one sample in a study of T cell responses to AZD1222 COVID-19 vaccine. Clones were sequenced by immunoSEQ multiplex PCR, and TCRdb holds only the in-frame ones, with some missing. The sample comprises about 150,000 clones, about nine tenths of which are singletons, and roughly 1.6% rests with the top ten. The sample consisted of peripheral blood, taken on day 0 of AZD1222 vaccination. These receptors all stem from an adult in good health. Each CDR3 is given with its conserved first and last residue. A D gene is named only where the DNA matches it firmly. A clone size is listed for some rows: how often the clone was seen (once, few, many), or a class if it is expanded.

d_call	clone_size	j_call	v_call	cdr3_nt	cdr3_aa
-	few	TRBJ2-3	TRBV7-2	TGTGCCAGCAGCAAGACAGGGACTCGCACAGATACGCAGTATTTT	CASSKTGTRTDTQYF
TRBD1	-	TRBJ2-2	TRBV6-6	TGTGCCAGCAGTCACGGGGGACAGGGGATAACCGGGGAGCTGTTTTTT	CASSHGGQGITGELFF
TRBD1	once	TRBJ1-5	TRBV2	TGTGCCAGCAAGGGAGGGACAGGGCCTAATCAGCCCCAGCATTTT	CASKGGTGPNQPQHF
-	-	TRBJ1-6	TRBV7-9	TGTGCCAGCAGCTCCGTCGGGGGGGCAGGGTCACCCCTCCACTTT	CASSSVGGAGSPLHF
-	-	TRBJ2-7	TRBV11-2	TGTGCCAGCAGCTTAGATCAGGAGGGGCAGTACTTC	CASSLDQEGQYF
-	-	TRBJ1-1	TRBV2	TGTGCCAGCAGTCTTACTAGGGGCACTGAAGCTTTCTTT	CASSLTRGTEAFF
-	-	TRBJ1-2	TRBV4-1	TGCGCCAGCAGCCAAGCGGGAAGCCGCTATGGCTACACCTTC	CASSQAGSRYGYTF
-	-	TRBJ1-4	TRBV7-2	TGTGCCAGCAGCTTAGCGCCATCTGAAAAACTGTTTTTT	CASSLAPSEKLFF
TRBD1	-	TRBJ1-5	TRBV7-8	TGTGCCAGCAGCTTAGAGGGACAGTTCAATCAGCCCCAGCATTTT	CASSLEGQFNQPQHF
-	-	TRBJ2-3	TRBV18	TGTGCCAGCTCTTCCTTACAGGGAGGCACAGATACGCAGTATTTT	CASSSLQGGTDTQYF
-	few	TRBJ1-4	TRBV6-5	TGTGCCAGCAGTACGACAGCAAGAAATGAAAAACTGTTTTTT	CASSTTARNEKLFF
TRBD1	-	TRBJ1-1	TRBV5-1	TGCGCCAGCAGCTTGACAGGGGGCTACACTGAAGCTTTCTTT	CASSLTGGYTEAFF
TRBD1	-	TRBJ2-6	TRBV5-4	TGTGCCAGCACCAACGGCGGGGACAGGATGTCTGGGGCCAACGTCCTGACTTTC	CASTNGGDRMSGANVLTF